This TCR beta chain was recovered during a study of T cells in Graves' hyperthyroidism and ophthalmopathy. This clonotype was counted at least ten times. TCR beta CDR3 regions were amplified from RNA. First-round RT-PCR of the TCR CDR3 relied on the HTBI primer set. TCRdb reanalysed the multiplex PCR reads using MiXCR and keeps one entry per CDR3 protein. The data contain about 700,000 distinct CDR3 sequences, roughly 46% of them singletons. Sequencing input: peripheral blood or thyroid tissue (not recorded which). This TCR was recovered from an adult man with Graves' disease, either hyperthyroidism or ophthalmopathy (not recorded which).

The CDR3 sequence is CASSVAGVVGYTF. Here the CDR3 DNA reads TGTGCCAGCAGCGTTGCAGGGGTAGTAGGCTACACCTTC. The V gene is TRBV9, the J gene TRBJ1-2; a possible D gene is TRBD1 (6 bases). The CDR3 loop spans 13 amino acids. Trimming pared 2 bases from V and 8 bases from J, leaving 13 bases between. The germline V gene encodes CDR1 SGDLS and CDR2 YYNGEE.